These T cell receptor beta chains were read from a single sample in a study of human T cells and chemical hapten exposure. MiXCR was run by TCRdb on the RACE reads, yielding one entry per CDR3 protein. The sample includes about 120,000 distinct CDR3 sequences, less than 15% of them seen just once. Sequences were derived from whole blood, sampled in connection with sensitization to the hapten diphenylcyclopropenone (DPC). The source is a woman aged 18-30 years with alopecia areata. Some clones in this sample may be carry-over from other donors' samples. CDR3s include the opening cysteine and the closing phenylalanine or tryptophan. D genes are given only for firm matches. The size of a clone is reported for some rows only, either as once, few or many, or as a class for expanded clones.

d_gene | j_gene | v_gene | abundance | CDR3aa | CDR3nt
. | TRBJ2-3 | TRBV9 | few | CASSVDDTDTQYF | TGTGCCAGCAGCGTGGACGACACAGATACGCAGTATTTT
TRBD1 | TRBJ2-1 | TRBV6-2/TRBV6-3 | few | CASSPLQGVKQFF | TGTGCCAGCAGCCCCCTGCAGGGGGTGAAGCAGTTCTTC
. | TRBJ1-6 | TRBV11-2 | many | CASSLADSPLHF | TGTGCCAGCAGCCTTGCTGATTCACCCCTCCACTTT
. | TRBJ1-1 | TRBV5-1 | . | CASSGRRNTEAFF | TGCGCCAGCAGCGGGAGGAGGAACACTGAAGCTTTCTTT
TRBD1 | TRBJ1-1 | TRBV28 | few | CASSRQGASTEAFF | TGTGCCAGCAGTCGACAGGGGGCGAGTACTGAAGCTTTCTTT
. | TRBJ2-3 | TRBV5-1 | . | CASSDQSSTDTQYF | TGCGCCAGCAGCGATCAATCTAGCACAGATACGCAGTATTTT
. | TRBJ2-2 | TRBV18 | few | CASSPTGNTGELFF | TGTGCCAGCTCACCAACAGGAAACACCGGGGAGCTGTTTTTT
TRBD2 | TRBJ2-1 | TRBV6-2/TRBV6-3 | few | CASRTASGGVRDNEQFF | TGTGCCAGCAGGACCGCTAGCGGGGGGGTTCGAGACAATGAGCAGTTCTTC
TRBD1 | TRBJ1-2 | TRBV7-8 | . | CASSLAGAGGFNYGYTF | TGTGCCAGCAGCTTAGCGGGGGCAGGGGGCTTTAACTATGGCTACACCTTC
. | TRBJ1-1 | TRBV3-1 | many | CASSREGQEGSVNTEAFF | TGTGCCAGCAGCCGGGAGGGGCAGGAAGGATCGGTGAACACTGAAGCTTTCTTT
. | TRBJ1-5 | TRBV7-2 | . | CASSLVGTNSNQPQHF | TGTGCCAGCAGCTTAGTCGGGACAAATAGCAATCAGCCCCAGCATTTT
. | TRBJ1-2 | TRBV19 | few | CASRTTEGAVGYTF | TGTGCCAGTAGGACTACCGAAGGGGCGGTTGGCTACACCTTC
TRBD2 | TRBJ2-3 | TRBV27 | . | CASWGRTSGRETQYF | TGTGCCAGCTGGGGGAGGACTAGCGGCCGTGAGACGCAGTATTTT
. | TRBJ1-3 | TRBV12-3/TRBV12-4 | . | CASSLDRGLRNTIYF | TGTGCCAGCAGTTTAGACCGGGGCCTTCGAAACACCATATATTTT
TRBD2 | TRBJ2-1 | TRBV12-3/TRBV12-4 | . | CASSFTRIAGAYNEQFF | TGTGCCAGCAGTTTTACTCGGATAGCGGGGGCCTACAATGAGCAGTTCTTC
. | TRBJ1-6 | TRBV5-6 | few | CASSLGQKNSPLHF | TGTGCCAGCAGCTTGGGACAGAAGAACTCACCCCTCCACTTT
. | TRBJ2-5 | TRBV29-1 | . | CSVERPEETQYF | TGCAGCGTTGAGAGGCCTGAAGAGACCCAGTACTTC
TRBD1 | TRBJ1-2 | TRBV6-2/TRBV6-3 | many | CASSLRVRTGLDYGYTF | TGTGCCAGCAGTTTGAGAGTCCGGACAGGGCTCGACTATGGCTACACCTTC
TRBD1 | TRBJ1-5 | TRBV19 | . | CASSIMGQGNQPQHF | TGTGCCAGTAGTATAATGGGACAGGGAAATCAGCCCCAGCATTTT
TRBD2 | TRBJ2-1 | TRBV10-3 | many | CAISRLAGDEQFF | TGTGCCATCAGCCGACTAGCGGGAGATGAGCAGTTCTTC
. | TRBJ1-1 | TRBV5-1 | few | CASSFSPDRPKNTEAFF | TGCGCCAGCAGCTTTTCTCCGGACAGACCCAAGAACACTGAAGCTTTCTTT
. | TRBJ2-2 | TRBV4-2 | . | CASSPEDVTVRELFF | TGTGCCAGCAGCCCCGAGGACGTAACCGTCCGGGAGCTGTTTTTT
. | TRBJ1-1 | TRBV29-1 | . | CSALNTEAFF | TGCAGCGCCTTGAACACTGAAGCTTTCTTT
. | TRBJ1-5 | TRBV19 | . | CASRPTGLSQPQHF | TGTGCCAGTAGGCCGACAGGCCTAAGTCAGCCCCAGCATTTT
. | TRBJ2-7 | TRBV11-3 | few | CASSSRNLALYEQYF | TGTGCCAGCAGCTCCCGCAACTTGGCACTTTACGAGCAGTACTTC
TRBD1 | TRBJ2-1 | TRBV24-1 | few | CATARTGLNNEQFF | TGTGCCACTGCCCGGACAGGACTTAACAATGAGCAGTTCTTC
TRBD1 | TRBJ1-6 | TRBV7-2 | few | CASSSGTDYNSPLHF | TGTGCCAGCAGCTCCGGGACAGATTATAATTCACCCCTCCACTTT
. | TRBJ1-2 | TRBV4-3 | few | CASSQDVQGSRYGYTF | TGCGCCAGCAGCCAAGACGTTCAGGGGTCTAGATATGGCTACACCTTC
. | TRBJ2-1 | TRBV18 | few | CASSPPHRTKLLNYNEQFF | TGTGCCAGCTCACCACCGCATAGAACTAAATTGTTGAACTACAATGAGCAGTTCTTC
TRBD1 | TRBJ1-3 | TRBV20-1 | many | CSARTQGDTIYF | TGCAGTGCTAGAACACAGGGGGACACCATATATTTT
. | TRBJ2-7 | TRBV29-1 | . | CSVTWGSEQYF | TGCAGCGTTACCTGGGGGTCCGAGCAGTACTTC
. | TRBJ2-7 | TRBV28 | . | CASRTTGPLGEQYF | TGTGCCAGCAGAACTACAGGACCCCTGGGGGAGCAGTACTTC
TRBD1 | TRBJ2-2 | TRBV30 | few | CAWSTGTGYGGELFF | TGTGCCTGGAGTACTGGGACAGGGTATGGTGGGGAGCTGTTTTTT
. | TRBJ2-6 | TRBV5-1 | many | CASSLDPTRGSGANVLTF | TGCGCCAGCAGCTTGGATCCGACTAGGGGCTCTGGGGCCAACGTCCTGACTTTC
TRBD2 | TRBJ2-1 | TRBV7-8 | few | CASSLFGGTYNEQFF | TGTGCCAGCAGCCTATTCGGGGGGACGTACAATGAGCAGTTCTTC
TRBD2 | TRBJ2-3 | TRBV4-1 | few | CASSQVAGGSTDTQYF | TGCGCCAGCAGCCAAGTGGCGGGGGGAAGCACAGATACGCAGTATTTT
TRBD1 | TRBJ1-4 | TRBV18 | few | CASSRITDRANEKLFF | TGTGCCAGCTCACGAATTACGGACAGGGCTAATGAAAAACTGTTTTTT
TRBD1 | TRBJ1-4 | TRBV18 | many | CASSSARGRLREKLFF | TGTGCCAGCTCATCCGCAAGGGGGCGTTTAAGGGAAAAACTGTTTTTT
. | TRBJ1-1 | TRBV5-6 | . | CASSQTPTGYTEAFF | TGTGCCAGCAGCCAAACCCCGACGGGTTACACTGAAGCTTTCTTT
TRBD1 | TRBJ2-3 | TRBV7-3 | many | CASSRGQGTDTQYF | TGTGCCAGCAGCCGGGGACAGGGGACAGATACGCAGTATTTT
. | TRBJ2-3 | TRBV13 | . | CASSLVGGAATDTQYF | TGTGCCAGCAGCTTAGTGGGTGGGGCTGCCACAGATACGCAGTATTTT
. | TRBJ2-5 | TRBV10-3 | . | CAISPDYPPGETQYF | TGTGCCATCAGCCCGGACTACCCCCCAGGCGAGACCCAGTACTTC
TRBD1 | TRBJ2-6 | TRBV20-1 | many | CSARSLSTGGPSGANVLTF | TGCAGTGCTAGATCCCTTTCTACAGGGGGCCCCTCTGGGGCCAACGTCCTGACTTTC
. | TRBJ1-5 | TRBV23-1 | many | CASSQDLDRHSNQPQHF | TGCGCCAGCAGTCAAGATCTCGACAGACATAGCAATCAGCCCCAGCATTTT
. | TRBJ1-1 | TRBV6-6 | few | CASSYQGWEAFF | TGTGCCAGCAGTTACCAGGGGTGGGAAGCTTTCTTT
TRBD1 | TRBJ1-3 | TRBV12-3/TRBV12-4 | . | CASSVDRASGNTIYF | TGTGCCAGCAGTGTGGACAGGGCGTCCGGAAACACCATATATTTT
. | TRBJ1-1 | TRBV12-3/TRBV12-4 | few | CASRATDEAFF | TGTGCCAGCAGGGCGACAGACGAAGCTTTCTTT
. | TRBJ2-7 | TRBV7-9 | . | CASSSDRSSYEQYF | TGTGCCAGCAGCTCCGACAGGAGCTCCTACGAGCAGTACTTC
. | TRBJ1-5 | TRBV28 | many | CASSFGRLLPQHF | TGTGCCAGCAGTTTTGGCCGACTCTTGCCCCAGCATTTT
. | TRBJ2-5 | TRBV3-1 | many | CASSPNSGLEGQTQYF | TGTGCCAGCAGCCCAAATTCGGGCCTAGAGGGACAGACCCAGTACTTC
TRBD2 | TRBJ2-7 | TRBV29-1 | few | CSVGEGYEQYF | TGCAGCGTTGGGGAGGGTTACGAGCAGTACTTC